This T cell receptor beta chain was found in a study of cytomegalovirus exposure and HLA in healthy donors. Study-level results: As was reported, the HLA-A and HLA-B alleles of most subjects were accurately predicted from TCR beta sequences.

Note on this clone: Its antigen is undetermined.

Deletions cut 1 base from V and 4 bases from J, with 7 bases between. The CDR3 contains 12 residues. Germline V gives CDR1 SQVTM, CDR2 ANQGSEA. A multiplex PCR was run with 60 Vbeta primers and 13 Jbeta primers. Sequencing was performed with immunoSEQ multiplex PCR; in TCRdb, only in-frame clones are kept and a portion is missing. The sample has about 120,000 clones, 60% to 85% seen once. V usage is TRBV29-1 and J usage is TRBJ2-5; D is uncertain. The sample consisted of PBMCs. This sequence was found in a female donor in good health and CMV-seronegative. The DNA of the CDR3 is TGCAGCGTTGAAGGTATTCCAGAGACCCAGTACTTC. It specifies CSVEGIPETQYF.